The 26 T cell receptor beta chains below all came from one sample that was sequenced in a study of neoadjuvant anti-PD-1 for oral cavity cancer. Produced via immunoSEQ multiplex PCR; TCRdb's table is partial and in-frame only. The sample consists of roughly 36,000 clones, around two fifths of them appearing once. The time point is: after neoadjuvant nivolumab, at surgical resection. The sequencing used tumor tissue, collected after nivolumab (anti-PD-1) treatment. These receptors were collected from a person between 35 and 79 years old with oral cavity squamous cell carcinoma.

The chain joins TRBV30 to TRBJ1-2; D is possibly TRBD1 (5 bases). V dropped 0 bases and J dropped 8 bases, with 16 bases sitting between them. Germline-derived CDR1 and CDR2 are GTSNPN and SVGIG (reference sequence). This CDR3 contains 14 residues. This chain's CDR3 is CAWSVLYRYDGYTF. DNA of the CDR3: TGTGCCTGGAGTGTACTATACAGGTACGACGGCTACACCTTC.

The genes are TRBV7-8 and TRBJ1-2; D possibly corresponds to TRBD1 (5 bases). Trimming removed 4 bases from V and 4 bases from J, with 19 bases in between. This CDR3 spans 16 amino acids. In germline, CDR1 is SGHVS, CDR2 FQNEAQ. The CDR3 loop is CASSYRSRDVLYGYTF. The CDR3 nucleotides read TGTGCCAGCAGCTACAGAAGCAGGGATGTGCTCTATGGCTACACCTTC.

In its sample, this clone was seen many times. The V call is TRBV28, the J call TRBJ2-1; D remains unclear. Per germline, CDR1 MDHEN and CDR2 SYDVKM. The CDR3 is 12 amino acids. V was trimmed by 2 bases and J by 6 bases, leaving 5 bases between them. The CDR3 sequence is CASSLKVNEQFF. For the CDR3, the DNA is TGTGCCAGCAGTTTAAAAGTCAATGAGCAGTTCTTC.

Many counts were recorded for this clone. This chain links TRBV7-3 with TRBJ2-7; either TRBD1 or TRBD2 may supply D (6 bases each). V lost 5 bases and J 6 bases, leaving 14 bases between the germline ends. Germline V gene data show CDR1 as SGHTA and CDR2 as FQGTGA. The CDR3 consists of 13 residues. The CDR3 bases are TGTGCCAGCAGCCGGGGGCAGGGCCGCGAGCAGTACTTC. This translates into CASSRGQGREQYF.

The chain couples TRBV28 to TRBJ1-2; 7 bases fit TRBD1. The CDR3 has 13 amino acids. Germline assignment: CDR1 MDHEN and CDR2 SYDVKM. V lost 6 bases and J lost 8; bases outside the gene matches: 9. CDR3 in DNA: TGTGCCAGCAGCATAAACAGGGGCGACGGCTACACCTTC. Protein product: CASSINRGDGYTF.

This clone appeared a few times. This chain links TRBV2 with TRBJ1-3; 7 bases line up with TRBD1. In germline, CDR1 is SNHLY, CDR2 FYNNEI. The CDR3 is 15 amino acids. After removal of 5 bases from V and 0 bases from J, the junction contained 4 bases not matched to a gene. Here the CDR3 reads CASSSGQHSGNTIYF. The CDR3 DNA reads TGTGCCAGCAGTTCGGGACAGCACTCTGGAAACACCATATATTTT.

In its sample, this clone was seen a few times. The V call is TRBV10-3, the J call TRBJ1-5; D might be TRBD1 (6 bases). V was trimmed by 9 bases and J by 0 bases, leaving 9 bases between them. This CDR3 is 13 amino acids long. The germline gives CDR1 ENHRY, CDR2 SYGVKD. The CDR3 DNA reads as TGTGCCATTGGACAGAATAGCAATCAGCCCCAGCATTTT. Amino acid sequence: CAIGQNSNQPQHF.

DNA for the CDR3: TGTGCCAGCAGTTACCTCTGGGCAGGGCAATATGGCTACACCTTC. This sequence encodes CASSYLWAGQYGYTF. V usage is TRBV6-6 and J usage is TRBJ1-2; D might be TRBD1 (5 bases). V was clipped by 2 bases and J by 5 bases, with 15 bases between them. Germline-derived CDR1 and CDR2 are MNHNY and SVGAGI (reference sequence). This CDR3 spans 15 amino acids.

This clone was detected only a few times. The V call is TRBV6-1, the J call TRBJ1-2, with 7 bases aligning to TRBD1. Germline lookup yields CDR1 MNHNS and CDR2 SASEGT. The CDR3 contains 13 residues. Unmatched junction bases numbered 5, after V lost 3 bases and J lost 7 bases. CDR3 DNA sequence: TGTGCCAGCAGTGATATAGGGGGCGGTGGCTACACCTTC. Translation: CASSDIGGGGYTF.

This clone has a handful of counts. This CDR3 is CASSTRTVPQETQYF. As DNA, the CDR3 is TGTGCCAGCAGCACCCGGACAGTTCCCCAAGAGACCCAGTACTTC. The chain has TRBV5-6 and TRBJ2-5, with D perhaps matching TRBD1 (6 bases). Germline assignment: CDR1 SGHDT and CDR2 YYEEEE. Trimming removed 4 bases at V and 1 base at J, with 14 bases between. The CDR3 is 15 amino acids.

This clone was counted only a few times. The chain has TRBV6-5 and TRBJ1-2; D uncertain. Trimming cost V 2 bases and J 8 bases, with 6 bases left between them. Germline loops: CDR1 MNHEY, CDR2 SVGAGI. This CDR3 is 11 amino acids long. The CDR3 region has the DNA TGTGCCAGCAGTTACCTTCCGGGCTACACCTTC. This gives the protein CASSYLPGYTF.

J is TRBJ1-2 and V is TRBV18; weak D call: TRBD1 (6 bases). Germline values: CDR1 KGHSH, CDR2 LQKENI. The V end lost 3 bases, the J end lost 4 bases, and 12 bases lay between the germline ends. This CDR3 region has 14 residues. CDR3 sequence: CASSPVGGAYGYTF. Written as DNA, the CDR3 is TGTGCCAGCTCACCCGTCGGGGGGGCCTATGGCTACACCTTC.

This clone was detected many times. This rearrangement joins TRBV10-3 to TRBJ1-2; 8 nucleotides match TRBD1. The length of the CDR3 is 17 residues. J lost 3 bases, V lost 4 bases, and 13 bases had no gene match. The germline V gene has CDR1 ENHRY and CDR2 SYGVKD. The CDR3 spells CAISGGRPDRVDYGYTF. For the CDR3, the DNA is TGTGCCATCAGTGGAGGGCGGCCGGACAGGGTCGACTATGGCTACACCTTC.

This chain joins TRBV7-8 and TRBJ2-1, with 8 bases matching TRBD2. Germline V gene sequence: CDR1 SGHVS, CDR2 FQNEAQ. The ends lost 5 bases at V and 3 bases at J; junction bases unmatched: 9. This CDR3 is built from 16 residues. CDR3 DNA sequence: TGTGCCAGCAGCCCAGCGAGGGGGACTAGCTACAATGAGCAGTTCTTC. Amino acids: CASSPARGTSYNEQFF.

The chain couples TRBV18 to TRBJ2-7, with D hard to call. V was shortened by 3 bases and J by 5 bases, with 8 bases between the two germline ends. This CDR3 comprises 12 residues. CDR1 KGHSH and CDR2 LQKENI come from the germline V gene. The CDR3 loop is CASSPGFDEQYF. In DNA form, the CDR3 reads TGTGCCAGCTCACCGGGTTTCGACGAGCAGTACTTC.

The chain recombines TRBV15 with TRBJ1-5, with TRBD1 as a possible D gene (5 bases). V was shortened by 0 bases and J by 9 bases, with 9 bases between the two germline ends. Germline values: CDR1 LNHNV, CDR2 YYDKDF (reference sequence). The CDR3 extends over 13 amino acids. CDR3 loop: CATSRDQGLPQHF. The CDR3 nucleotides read TGTGCCACCAGCAGAGATCAGGGACTGCCCCAGCATTTT.

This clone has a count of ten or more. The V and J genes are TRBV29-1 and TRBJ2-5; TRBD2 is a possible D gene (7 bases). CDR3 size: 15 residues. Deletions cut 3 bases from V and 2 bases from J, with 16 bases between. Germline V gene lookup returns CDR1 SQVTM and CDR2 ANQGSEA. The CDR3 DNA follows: TGCAGCGTTGACCCTGGGGGGGCCCTACAAGAGACCCAGTACTTC. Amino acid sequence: CSVDPGGALQETQYF.

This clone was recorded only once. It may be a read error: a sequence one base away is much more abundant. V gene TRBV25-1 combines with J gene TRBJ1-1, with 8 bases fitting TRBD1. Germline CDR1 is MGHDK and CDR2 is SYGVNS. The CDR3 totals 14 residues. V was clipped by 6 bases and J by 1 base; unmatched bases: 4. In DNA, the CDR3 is TGTGCCAGCAGCTCACAGGGGGGGAACACTGAAGCTTTCTTT. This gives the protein CASSSQGGNTEAFF.

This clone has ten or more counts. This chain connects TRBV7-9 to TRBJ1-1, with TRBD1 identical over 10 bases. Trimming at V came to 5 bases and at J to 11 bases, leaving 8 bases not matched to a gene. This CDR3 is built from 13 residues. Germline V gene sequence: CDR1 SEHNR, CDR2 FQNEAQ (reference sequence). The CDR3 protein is CASSTGQGSVAFF. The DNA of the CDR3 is TGTGCCAGCAGCACGGGACAGGGGAGTGTGGCTTTCTTT. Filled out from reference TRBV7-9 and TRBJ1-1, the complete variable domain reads DTGVSQNPRHKITKRGQNVTFRCDPISEHNRLYWYRQTLGQGPEFLTYFQNEAQLEKSRLLSDRFSAERPKGSFSTLEIQRTEQGDSAMYLCASSTGQGSVAFFGQGTRLTVV.

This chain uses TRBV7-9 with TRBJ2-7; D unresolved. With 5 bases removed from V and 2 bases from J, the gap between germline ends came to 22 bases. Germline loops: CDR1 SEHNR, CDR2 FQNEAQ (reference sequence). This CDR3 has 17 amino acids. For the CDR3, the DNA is TGTGCCAGCAGCCAAAGGGTGTTGGGTGGTGGAGCCTACGAGCAGTACTTC. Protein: CASSQRVLGGGAYEQYF.

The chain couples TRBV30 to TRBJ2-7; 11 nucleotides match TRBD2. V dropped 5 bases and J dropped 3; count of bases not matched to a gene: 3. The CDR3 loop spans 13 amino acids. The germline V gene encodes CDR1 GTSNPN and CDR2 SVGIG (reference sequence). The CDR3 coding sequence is TGTGCCTGGGCGACTAGCGGGGACTACGAGCAGTACTTC. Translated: CAWATSGDYEQYF.

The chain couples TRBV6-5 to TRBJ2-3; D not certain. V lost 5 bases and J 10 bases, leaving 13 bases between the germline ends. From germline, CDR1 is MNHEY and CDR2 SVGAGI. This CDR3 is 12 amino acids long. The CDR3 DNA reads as TGTGCCAGCAGTCGTGGCCGGAGCCCGCAGTATTTT. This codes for CASSRGRSPQYF.

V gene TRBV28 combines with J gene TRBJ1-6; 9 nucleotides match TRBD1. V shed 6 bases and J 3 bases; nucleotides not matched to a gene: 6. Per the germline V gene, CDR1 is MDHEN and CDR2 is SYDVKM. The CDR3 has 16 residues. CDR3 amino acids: CASRTGTGHYNSPLHF. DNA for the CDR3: TGTGCCAGCAGGACCGGGACAGGGCACTATAATTCACCCCTCCACTTT.

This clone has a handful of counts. The CDR3 spells CASSPLSGGKETQYF. The CDR3 coding sequence is TGTGCCAGCTCACCCCTCTCCGGGGGAAAAGAGACCCAGTACTTC. This chain uses TRBV18 with TRBJ2-5, with TRBD2 as a possible D gene (6 bases). This CDR3 comprises 15 residues. The V end lost 3 bases, the J end lost 3 bases, and 14 bases lay between the germline ends. Germline V gene data show CDR1 as KGHSH and CDR2 as LQKENI.

The CDR3 region is CASSYSPGYYEQYF. The CDR3 DNA reads TGTGCCAGCAGTTACTCACCAGGGTACTACGAGCAGTACTTC. The chain has TRBV6-5 and TRBJ2-7; D may be TRBD1 (5 bases). V lost 0 bases, J lost 3 bases, and 9 bases lay in between. The CDR3 is 14 residues long. CDR1 and CDR2 from the germline V gene are MNHEY and SVGAGI.

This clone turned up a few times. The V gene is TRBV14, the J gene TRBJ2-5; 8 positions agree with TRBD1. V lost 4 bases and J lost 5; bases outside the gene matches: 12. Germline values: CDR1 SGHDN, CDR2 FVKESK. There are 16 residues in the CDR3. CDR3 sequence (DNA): TGTGCCAGCAGCCTGAGACGAATAGGACAGGGCGAGACCCAGTACTTC. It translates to CASSLRRIGQGETQYF.